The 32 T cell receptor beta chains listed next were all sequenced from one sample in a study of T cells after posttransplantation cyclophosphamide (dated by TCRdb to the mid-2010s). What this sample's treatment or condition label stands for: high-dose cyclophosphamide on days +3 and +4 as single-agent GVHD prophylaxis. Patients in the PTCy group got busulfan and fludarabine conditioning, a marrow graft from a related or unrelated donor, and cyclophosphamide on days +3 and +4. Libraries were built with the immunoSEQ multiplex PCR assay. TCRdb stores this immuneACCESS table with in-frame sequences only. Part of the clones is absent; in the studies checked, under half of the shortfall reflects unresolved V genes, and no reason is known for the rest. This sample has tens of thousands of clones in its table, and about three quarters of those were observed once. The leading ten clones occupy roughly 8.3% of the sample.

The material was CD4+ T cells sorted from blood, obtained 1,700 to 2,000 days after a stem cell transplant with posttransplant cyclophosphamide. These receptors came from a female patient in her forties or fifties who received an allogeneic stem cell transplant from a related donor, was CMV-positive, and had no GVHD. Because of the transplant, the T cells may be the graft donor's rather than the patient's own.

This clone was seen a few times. The CDR3 sequence: CAISEEGTSGGIEQFF. DNA of the CDR3: TGTGCCATCAGTGAGGAGGGGACTAGCGGGGGAATTGAGCAGTTCTTC. The chain links TRBV10-3 to TRBJ2-1; 14 positions match TRBD2. After removal of 2 bases from V and 9 bases from J, the junction contained 6 bases not matched to a gene. The germline V gene encodes CDR1 ENHRY and CDR2 SYGVKD. There are 16 residues in the CDR3.

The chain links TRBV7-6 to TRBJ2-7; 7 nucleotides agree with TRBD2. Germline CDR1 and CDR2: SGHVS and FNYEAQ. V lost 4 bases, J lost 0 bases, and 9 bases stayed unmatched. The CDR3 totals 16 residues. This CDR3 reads CASSSTPSGSSYEQYF. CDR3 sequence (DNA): TGTGCCAGCAGCTCAACGCCTAGCGGAAGCTCCTACGAGCAGTACTTC.

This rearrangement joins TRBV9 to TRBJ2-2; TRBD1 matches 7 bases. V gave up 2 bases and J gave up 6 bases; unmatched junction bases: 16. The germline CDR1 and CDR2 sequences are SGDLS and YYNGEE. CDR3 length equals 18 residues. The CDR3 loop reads CASSVGPRQGVVSGELFF. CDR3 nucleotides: TGTGCCAGCAGCGTGGGTCCGCGGCAGGGGGTAGTCTCCGGGGAGCTGTTTTTT.

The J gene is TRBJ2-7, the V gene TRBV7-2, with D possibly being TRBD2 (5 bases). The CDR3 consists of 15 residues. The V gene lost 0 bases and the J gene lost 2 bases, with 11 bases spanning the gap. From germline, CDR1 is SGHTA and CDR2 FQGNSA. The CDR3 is CASSLALVTTYEQYF. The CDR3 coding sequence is TGTGCCAGCAGCTTAGCGCTAGTGACTACCTACGAGCAGTACTTC.

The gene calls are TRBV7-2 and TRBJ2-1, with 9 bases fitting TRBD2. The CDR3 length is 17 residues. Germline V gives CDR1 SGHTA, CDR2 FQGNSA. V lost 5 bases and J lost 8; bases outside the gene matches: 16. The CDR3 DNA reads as TGTGCCAGCAGCCCACCTGGGATCGCGGGGGGGCAGGATGAGCAGTTCTTC. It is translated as CASSPPGIAGGQDEQFF.

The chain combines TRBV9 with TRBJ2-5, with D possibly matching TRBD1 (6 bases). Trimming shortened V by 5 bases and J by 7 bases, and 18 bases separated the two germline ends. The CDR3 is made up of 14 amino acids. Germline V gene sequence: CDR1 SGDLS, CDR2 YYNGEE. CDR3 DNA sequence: TGTGCCAGCAGATCTACAGGGACCTCAGGGACCCAGTACTTC. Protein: CASRSTGTSGTQYF.

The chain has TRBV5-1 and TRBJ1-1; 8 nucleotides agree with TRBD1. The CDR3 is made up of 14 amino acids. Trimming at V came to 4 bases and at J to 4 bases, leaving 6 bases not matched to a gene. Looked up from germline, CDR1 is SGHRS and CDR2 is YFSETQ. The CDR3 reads CASSVGQVGTEAFF. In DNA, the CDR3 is TGCGCCAGCAGCGTGGGACAGGTGGGCACTGAAGCTTTCTTT.

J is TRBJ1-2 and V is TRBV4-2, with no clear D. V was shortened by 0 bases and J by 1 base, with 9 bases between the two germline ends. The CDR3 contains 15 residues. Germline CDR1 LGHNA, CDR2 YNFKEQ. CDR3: CASSQEARRNYGYTF. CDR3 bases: TGTGCCAGCAGCCAAGAAGCCAGGCGTAACTATGGCTACACCTTC.

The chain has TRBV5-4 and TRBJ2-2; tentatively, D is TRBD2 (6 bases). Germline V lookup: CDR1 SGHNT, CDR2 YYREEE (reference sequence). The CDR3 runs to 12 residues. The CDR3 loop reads CAGGVGTGELFF. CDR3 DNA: TGTGCTGGAGGGGTGGGTACCGGGGAGCTGTTTTTT.

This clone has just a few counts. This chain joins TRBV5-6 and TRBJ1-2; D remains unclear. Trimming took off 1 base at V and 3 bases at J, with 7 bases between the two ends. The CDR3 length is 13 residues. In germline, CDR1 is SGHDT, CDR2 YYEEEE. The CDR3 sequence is CASSLPGDYGYTF. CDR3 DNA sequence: TGTGCCAGCAGCTTGCCGGGAGACTATGGCTACACCTTC.

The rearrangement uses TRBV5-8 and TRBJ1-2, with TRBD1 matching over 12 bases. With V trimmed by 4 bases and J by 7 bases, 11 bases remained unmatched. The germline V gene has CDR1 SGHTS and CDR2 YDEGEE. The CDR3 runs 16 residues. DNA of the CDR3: TGTGCCAGCAGCGCAACGTGGGACAGGGGGCGCGGTGGCTACACCTTC. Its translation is CASSATWDRGRGGYTF.

As DNA, the CDR3 is TGTGCCAGCAGCCCGGGGGGCAGGGTGGGCTACGAGCAGTACTTC. This codes for CASSPGGRVGYEQYF. V usage is TRBV5-4 and J usage is TRBJ2-7, with D perhaps matching TRBD2 (7 bases). The CDR3 runs 15 residues. Trimming removed 4 bases at V and 3 bases at J, with 17 bases between. The germline gives CDR1 SGHNT, CDR2 YYREEE (reference sequence). Full variable domain (remainder filled in from reference TRBV5-4 and TRBJ2-7): ETGVTQSPTHLIKTRGQQVTLRCSSQSGHNTVSWYQQALGQGPQFIFQYYREEENGRGNFPPRFSGLQFPNYSSELNVNALELDDSALYLCASSPGGRVGYEQYFGPGTRLTVT.

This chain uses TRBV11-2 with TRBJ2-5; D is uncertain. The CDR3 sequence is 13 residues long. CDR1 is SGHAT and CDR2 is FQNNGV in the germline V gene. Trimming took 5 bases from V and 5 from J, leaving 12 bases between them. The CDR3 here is CASSKHRRETQYF. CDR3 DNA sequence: TGTGCCAGCAGCAAACACCGGCGGGAGACCCAGTACTTC.

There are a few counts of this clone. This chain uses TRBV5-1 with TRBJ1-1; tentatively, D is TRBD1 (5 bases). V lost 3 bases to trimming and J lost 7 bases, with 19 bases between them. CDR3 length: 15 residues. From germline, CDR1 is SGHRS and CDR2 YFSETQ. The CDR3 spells CASSYFAGRRIEAFF. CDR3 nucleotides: TGCGCCAGCAGCTATTTTGCGGGACGGCGGATTGAAGCTTTCTTT.

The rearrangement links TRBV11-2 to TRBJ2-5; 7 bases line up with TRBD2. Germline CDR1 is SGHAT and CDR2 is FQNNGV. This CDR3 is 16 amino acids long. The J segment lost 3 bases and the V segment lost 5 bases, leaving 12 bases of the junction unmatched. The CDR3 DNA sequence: TGTGCCAGCAGCGAATCGTACCGGGGAGGGGAAGAGACCCAGTACTTC. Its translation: CASSESYRGGEETQYF.

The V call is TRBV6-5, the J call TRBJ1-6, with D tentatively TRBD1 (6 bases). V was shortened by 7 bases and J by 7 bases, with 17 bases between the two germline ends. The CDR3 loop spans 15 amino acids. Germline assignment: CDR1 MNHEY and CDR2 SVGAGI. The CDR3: CASTSVGTLNSPLHF. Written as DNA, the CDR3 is TGTGCCAGCACCTCGGTAGGGACACTCAATTCACCCCTCCACTTT.

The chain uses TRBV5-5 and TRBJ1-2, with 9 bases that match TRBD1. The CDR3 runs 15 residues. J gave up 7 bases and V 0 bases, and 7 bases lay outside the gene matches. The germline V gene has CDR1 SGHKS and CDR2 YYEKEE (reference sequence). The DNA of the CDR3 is TGTGCCAGCAGCTTGGTGCGGACAGGGGTTAGTGGCTACACCTTC. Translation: CASSLVRTGVSGYTF.

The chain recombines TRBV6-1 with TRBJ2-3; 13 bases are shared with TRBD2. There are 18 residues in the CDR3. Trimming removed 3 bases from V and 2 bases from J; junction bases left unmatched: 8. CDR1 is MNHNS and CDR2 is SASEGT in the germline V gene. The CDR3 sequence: CASSEKLAGGPDTDTQYF. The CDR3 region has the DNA TGTGCCAGCAGTGAGAAACTAGCGGGGGGGCCAGACACAGATACGCAGTATTTT.

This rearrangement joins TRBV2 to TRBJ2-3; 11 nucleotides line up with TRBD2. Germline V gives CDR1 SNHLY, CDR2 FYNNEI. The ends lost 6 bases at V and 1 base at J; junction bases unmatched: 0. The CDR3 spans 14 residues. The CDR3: CASRTSGGTDTQYF. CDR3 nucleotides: TGTGCCAGCAGGACTAGCGGGGGCACAGATACGCAGTATTTT. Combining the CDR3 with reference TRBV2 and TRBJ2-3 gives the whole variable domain EPEVTQTPSHQVTQMGQEVILRCVPISNHLYFYWYRQILGQKVEFLVSFYNNEISEKSEIFDDQFSVERPDGSNFTLKIRSTKLEDSAMYFCASRTSGGTDTQYFGPGTRLTVL.

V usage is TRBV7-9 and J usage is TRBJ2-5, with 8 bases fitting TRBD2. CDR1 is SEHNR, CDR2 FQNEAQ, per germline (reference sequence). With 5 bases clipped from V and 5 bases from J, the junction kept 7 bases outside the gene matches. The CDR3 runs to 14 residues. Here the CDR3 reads CASSPGGAGETQYF. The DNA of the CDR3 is TGTGCCAGCAGCCCCGGGGGGGCCGGGGAGACCCAGTACTTC.

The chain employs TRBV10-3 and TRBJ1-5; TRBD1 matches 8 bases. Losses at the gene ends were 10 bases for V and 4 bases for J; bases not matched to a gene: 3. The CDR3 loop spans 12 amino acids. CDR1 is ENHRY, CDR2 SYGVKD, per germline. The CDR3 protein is CATRQGNQPQHF. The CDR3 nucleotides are TGTGCCACCCGACAGGGGAATCAGCCCCAGCATTTT.

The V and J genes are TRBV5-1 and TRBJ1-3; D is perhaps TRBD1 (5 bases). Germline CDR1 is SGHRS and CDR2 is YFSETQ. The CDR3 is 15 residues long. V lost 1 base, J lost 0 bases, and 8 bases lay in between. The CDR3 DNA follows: TGCGCCAGCAGCTTGACCGACAGCTCTGGAAACACCATATATTTT. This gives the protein CASSLTDSSGNTIYF. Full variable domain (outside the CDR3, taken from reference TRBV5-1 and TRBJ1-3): KAGVTQTPRYLIKTRGQQVTLSCSPISGHRSVSWYQQTPGQGLQFLFEYFSETQRNKGNFPGRFSGRQFSNSRSEMNVSTLELGDSALYLCASSLTDSSGNTIYFGEGSWLTVV.

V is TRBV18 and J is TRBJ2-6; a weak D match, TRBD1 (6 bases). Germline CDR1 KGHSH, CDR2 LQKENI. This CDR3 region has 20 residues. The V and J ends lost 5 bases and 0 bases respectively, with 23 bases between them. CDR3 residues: CASSNLPAGQPSSGANVLTF. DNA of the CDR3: TGTGCCAGCTCAAATTTGCCGGCAGGACAGCCCTCCTCTGGGGCCAACGTCCTGACTTTC.

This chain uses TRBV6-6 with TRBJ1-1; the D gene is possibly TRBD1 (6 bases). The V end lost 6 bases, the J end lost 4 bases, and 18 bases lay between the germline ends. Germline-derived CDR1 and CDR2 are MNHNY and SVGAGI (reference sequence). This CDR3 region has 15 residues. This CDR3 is CASRTSFDRSTEAFF. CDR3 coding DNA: TGTGCCAGCAGGACCTCCTTCGACAGGAGCACTGAAGCTTTCTTT.

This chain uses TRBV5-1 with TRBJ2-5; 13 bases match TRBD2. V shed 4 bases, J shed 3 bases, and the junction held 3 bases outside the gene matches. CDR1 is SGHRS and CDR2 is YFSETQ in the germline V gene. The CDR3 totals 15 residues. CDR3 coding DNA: TGCGCCAGCAGCGCCGGACTAGCGGGGGAAGAGACCCAGTACTTC. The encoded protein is CASSAGLAGEETQYF.

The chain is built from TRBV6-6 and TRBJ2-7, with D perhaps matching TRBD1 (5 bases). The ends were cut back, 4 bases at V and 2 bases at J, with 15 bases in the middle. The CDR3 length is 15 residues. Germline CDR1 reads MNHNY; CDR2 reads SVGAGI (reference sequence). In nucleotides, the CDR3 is TGTGCCAGCAGTTCACCGACAGTTGGTACCTACGAGCAGTACTTC. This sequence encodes CASSSPTVGTYEQYF.

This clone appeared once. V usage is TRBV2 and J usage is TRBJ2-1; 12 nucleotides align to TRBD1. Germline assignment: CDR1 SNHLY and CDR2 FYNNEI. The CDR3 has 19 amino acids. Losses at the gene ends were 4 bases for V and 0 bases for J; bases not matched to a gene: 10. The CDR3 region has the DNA TGTGCCAGCAGTGGACCGGGACAGGGGGCCGTTAGCTCCTACAATGAGCAGTTCTTC. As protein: CASSGPGQGAVSSYNEQFF.

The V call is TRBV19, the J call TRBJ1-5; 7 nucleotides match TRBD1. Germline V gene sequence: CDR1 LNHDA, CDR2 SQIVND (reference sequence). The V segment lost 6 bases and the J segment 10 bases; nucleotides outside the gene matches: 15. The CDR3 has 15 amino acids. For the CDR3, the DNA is TGTGCCAGTAGACGCCGGGACAGAAAGTTCGAACCCCAGCATTTT. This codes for CASRRRDRKFEPQHF.

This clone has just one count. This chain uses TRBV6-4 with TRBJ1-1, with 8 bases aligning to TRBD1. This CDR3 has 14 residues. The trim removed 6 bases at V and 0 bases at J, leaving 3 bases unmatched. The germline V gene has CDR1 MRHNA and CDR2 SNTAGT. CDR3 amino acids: CASRRDRMNTEAFF. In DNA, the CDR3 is TGTGCCAGCAGGAGGGACAGGATGAACACTGAAGCTTTCTTT.

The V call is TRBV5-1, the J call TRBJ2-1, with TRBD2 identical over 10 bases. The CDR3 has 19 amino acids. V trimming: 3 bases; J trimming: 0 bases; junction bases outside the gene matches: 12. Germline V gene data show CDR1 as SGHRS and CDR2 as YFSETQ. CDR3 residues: CASSSPYPSGGRSYNEQFF. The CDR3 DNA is TGCGCCAGCAGCTCCCCGTATCCTAGCGGGGGTCGCTCCTACAATGAGCAGTTCTTC.

CDR3 sequence (DNA): TGTGCCAGCAGTGTTTCGGACAGGGGGCACATTCAGTACTTC. Translated, it gives CASSVSDRGHIQYF. This rearrangement joins TRBV2 to TRBJ2-4; 11 bases are shared with TRBD1. With 4 bases clipped from V and 8 bases from J, the junction kept 4 bases outside the gene matches. The CDR3 runs to 14 residues. From germline, CDR1 is SNHLY and CDR2 FYNNEI.

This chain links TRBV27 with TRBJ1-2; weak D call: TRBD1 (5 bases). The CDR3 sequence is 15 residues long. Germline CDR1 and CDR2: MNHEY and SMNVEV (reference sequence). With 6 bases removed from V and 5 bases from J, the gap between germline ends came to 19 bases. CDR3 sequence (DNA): TGTGCCAGCAGCTCTCGACAGAAGTCTGGTTATGGCTACACCTTC. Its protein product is CASSSRQKSGYGYTF.